The 2 T cell receptor beta chains listed next were all sequenced from one sample in a study of response to subunit inactivated influenza vaccine. Using its own MiXCR run on the RT-PCR reads, TCRdb lists one record per CDR3 protein. The sample holds some 520,000 distinct CDR3 sequences, approximately 16% seen once. The source material was CD4+ T cells sorted from PBMCs, sampled 23 to 25 months after vaccination. The receptors shown here come from a man between 50 and 75 years old who received an inactivated influenza vaccine.

The chain has TRBV6-1 and TRBJ2-3; D uncertain. Germline V lookup: CDR1 MNHNS, CDR2 SASEGT. The V gene lost 1 base and the J gene lost 5 bases, with 10 bases spanning the gap. This CDR3 region has 14 residues. CDR3 amino acids: CASSEVVGLDTQYF. Written as DNA, the CDR3 is TGTGCCAGCAGTGAAGTAGTGGGCCTAGATACGCAGTATTTT.

This clonotype was observed a few times. The CDR3 DNA is TGCAGTGCTAGAGCAGGGGATGGCTACACCTTC. Encoded protein: CSARAGDGYTF. This chain joins TRBV20-1 and TRBJ1-2, with D perhaps matching TRBD1 (6 bases). Trimming took 1 base from V and 6 from J, leaving 6 bases between them. Germline CDR1 is DFQATT and CDR2 is SNEGSKA (reference sequence). There are 11 residues in the CDR3.